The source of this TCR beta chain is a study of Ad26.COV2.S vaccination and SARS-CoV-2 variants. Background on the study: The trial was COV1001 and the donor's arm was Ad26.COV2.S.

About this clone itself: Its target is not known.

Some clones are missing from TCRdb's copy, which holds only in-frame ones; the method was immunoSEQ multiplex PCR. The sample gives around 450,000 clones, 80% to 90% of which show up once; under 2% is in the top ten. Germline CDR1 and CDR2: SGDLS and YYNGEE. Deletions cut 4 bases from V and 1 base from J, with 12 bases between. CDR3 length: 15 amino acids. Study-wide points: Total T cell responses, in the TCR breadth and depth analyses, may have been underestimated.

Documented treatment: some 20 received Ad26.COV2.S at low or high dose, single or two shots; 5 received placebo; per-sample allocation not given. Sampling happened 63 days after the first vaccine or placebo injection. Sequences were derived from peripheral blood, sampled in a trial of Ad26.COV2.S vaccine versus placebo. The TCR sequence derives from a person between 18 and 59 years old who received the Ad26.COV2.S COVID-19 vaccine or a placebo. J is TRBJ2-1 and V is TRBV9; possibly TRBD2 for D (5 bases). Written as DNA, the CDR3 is TGTGCCAGCAGCCCTAGCTTCCGTTCCTACAATGAGCAGTTCTTC. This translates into CASSPSFRSYNEQFF.